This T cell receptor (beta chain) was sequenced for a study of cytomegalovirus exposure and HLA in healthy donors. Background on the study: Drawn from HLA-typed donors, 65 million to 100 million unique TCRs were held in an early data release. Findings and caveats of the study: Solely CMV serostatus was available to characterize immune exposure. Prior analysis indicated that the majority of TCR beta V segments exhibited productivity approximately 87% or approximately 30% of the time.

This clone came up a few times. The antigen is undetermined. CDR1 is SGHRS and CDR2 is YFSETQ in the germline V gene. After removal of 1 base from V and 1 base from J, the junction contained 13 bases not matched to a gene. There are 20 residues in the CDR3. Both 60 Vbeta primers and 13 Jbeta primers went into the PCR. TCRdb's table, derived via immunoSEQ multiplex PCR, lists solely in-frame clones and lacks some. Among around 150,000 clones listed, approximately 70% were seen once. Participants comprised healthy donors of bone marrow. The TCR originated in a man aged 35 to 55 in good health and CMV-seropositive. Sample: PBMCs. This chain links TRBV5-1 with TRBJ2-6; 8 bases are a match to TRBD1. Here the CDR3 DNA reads TGCGCCAGCAGCTTGCTCTTTTCTACGGACAGGGCTTCTGGGGCCAACGTCCTGACTTTC. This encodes CASSLLFSTDRASGANVLTF.